A selection of T cell receptor beta chains follows, all from one sample in a study of shared clonotypes between healthy human individuals. Profiling relied on immunoSEQ multiplex PCR, and the TCRdb table lists in-frame clones only, not all of them. This table has around 2.5 million clones, 93% appearing once. The specimen was naive CD4+ T cells from PBMCs. These receptors came from a man younger than 35 in good health. Some clones in this sample may be carry-over from other donors' samples. Both conserved end residues are part of each CDR3. The order of the fields is V gene, D gene, clone size, J gene, CDR3 protein, CDR3 DNA. D genes are given only for firm matches. The size entry is marked missing in some rows and otherwise reads once, few, many or a size class.

TRBV15	.	.	TRBJ2-2	CATSLMGNTGELFF	TGTGCCACCAGCCTTATGGGGAACACCGGGGAGCTGTTTTTT
TRBV29-1	.	.	TRBJ1-1	CSVDGTPGTEAFF	TGCAGCGTTGATGGGACGCCCGGGACTGAAGCTTTCTTT
TRBV28	.	.	TRBJ2-7	CASSFPISLDSSRAYEQYF	TGTGCCAGCAGTTTTCCCATCTCCTTAGACAGTAGTAGGGCCTACGAGCAGTACTTC
TRBV30	.	few	TRBJ1-1	CAWAKGPNTEAFF	TGTGCCTGGGCGAAGGGACCGAACACTGAAGCTTTCTTT
TRBV7-8	.	.	TRBJ2-7	CASSLVDSSYEQYF	TGTGCCAGCAGCTTAGTCGACAGCTCCTACGAGCAGTACTTC
TRBV11-2	.	.	TRBJ2-3	CASSAQRGTDTQYF	TGTGCCAGCAGCGCCCAGCGGGGCACAGATACGCAGTATTTT
TRBV15	.	.	TRBJ2-1	CATGTVGMEQFF	TGTGCCACCGGAACGGTGGGCATGGAGCAGTTCTTC
TRBV18	.	.	TRBJ1-3	CASSHGHNSGNTIYF	TGTGCCAGCTCCCACGGACATAACTCTGGAAACACCATATATTTT
TRBV5-1	TRBD2	once	TRBJ2-3	CASSPEVAGGGDTQYF	TGCGCCAGCAGCCCGGAGGTAGCGGGAGGCGGAGATACGCAGTATTTT
TRBV6-5	.	.	TRBJ1-2	CASAQPGGYYGYTF	TGTGCCAGCGCGCAACCAGGTGGCTACTATGGCTACACCTTC
TRBV18	.	.	TRBJ1-4	CASSPPGNEKLFF	TGTGCCAGCTCACCACCGGGGAATGAAAAACTGTTTTTT
TRBV27	TRBD1	.	TRBJ2-5	CASSSGTGGQYF	TGTGCCAGCAGTTCCGGGACAGGAGGGCAGTACTTC
TRBV11-2	TRBD2	.	TRBJ2-3	CASSPRRTSGQRTEDTQYF	TGTGCCAGCAGCCCGAGGCGGACTAGCGGGCAAAGAACGGAGGATACGCAGTATTTT
TRBV7-2	TRBD2	.	TRBJ2-1	CASSLAASGAYNEQFF	TGTGCCAGCAGCTTAGCCGCTAGCGGGGCGTACAATGAGCAGTTCTTC
TRBV18	.	.	TRBJ1-4	CASSPVDRAGSSEKLFF	TGTGCCAGCTCACCGGTCGATAGGGCAGGATCGAGTGAAAAACTGTTTTTT
TRBV7-9	.	.	TRBJ1-1	CASNNAMAENTEAFF	TGTGCCAGCAACAACGCAATGGCAGAGAACACTGAAGCTTTCTTT
TRBV30	.	few	TRBJ1-3	CAWSTGSSGNTIYF	TGTGCCTGGAGTACAGGGAGCTCTGGAAACACCATATATTTT
TRBV30	.	.	TRBJ2-7	CAWSVQGSGEGGEQYF	TGTGCCTGGAGTGTACAAGGGTCAGGGGAAGGTGGTGAGCAGTACTTC
TRBV7-8	.	once	TRBJ2-6	CASSSIAGSGANVLTF	TGTGCCAGCAGCTCTATTGCAGGTTCTGGGGCCAACGTCCTGACTTTC
TRBV6-5	TRBD2	.	TRBJ2-1	CATTRGGAGGDEQFF	TGTGCCACCACCCGGGGCGGGGCGGGAGGTGATGAGCAGTTCTTC
TRBV7-8	.	.	TRBJ1-1	CASSRSSGTGAFF	TGTGCCAGCAGCCGAAGCAGCGGGACGGGAGCTTTCTTT
TRBV6-1	TRBD1	.	TRBJ1-1	CASKDRATEAFF	TGTGCCAGCAAGGACAGGGCCACTGAAGCTTTCTTT
TRBV2	TRBD1	.	TRBJ2-7	CASDRQGEQYF	TGTGCCAGCGATAGACAGGGGGAGCAGTACTTC
TRBV19	.	.	TRBJ2-6	CASRAGVLGANVLTF	TGTGCCAGTCGGGCCGGTGTACTCGGGGCCAACGTCCTGACTTTC
TRBV7-2	TRBD1	once	TRBJ1-2	CASSLGQGAANYGYTF	TGTGCCAGCAGCTTGGGACAGGGGGCGGCTAACTATGGCTACACCTTC
TRBV11-3	.	.	TRBJ2-7	CASSFQQGNEQYF	TGTGCCAGCAGCTTTCAACAGGGTAACGAGCAGTACTTC
TRBV5-1	.	.	TRBJ2-5	CASSSPEGSGTQYF	TGCGCCAGCAGCTCGCCTGAGGGCTCCGGGACCCAGTACTTC
TRBV30	.	.	TRBJ1-2	CAWSAGLSTTKYGYTF	TGTGCCTGGAGTGCTGGTTTGTCCACTACAAAGTATGGCTACACCTTC
TRBV11-3	TRBD2	.	TRBJ2-1	CASSRTRSNEQFF	TGTGCCAGCAGCCGGACTAGAAGCAATGAGCAGTTCTTC
TRBV4-1	TRBD1	.	TRBJ2-3	CASSQDGGQGQDTQYF	TGCGCCAGCAGCCAAGATGGGGGACAGGGGCAAGATACGCAGTATTTT
TRBV28	TRBD2	.	TRBJ2-1	CASTTPAGGWYNEQFF	TGTGCCAGCACAACCCCAGCGGGAGGCTGGTACAATGAGCAGTTCTTC
TRBV18	.	few	TRBJ1-1	CASSPPGLKGEAFF	TGTGCCAGCTCACCACCTGGTCTCAAGGGTGAAGCTTTCTTT
TRBV28	TRBD2	.	TRBJ2-1	CASSGGRGNEQFF	TGTGCCAGCAGTGGCGGGAGGGGTAATGAGCAGTTCTTC
TRBV5-1	TRBD2	few	TRBJ2-7	CASRSTGGTYEQYF	TGCGCCAGCAGATCGACCGGGGGGACCTACGAGCAGTACTTC
TRBV4-3	TRBD1	.	TRBJ1-2	CASSQALGTGPYGYTF	TGCGCCAGCAGCCAAGCGTTAGGGACAGGGCCGTATGGCTACACCTTC
TRBV7-3	.	.	TRBJ2-3	CASSQGVGTDTQYF	TGTGCCAGCAGCCAGGGAGTGGGCACAGATACGCAGTATTTT
TRBV7-7	TRBD1	.	TRBJ1-5	CASSLESRQGRNNQPQHF	TGTGCCAGCAGCTTAGAGAGCCGACAGGGGCGAAACAATCAGCCCCAGCATTTT
TRBV5-1	.	.	TRBJ2-1	CASSSSTRLEGNEQFF	TGCGCCAGCAGCTCCTCAACTAGACTCGAGGGCAATGAGCAGTTCTTC
TRBV15	.	.	TRBJ2-7	CATTRDLVGEQYF	TGTGCCACCACCCGGGACTTGGTGGGGGAGCAGTACTTC
TRBV7-6	TRBD2	.	TRBJ2-2	CASSLSPSPGLAGVLGELFF	TGTGCCAGCAGCTTATCCCCCTCCCCTGGGCTAGCGGGAGTACTCGGGGAGCTGTTTTTT
TRBV6-6	.	.	TRBJ2-3	CASSYSMDSSTDTQYF	TGTGCCAGCAGTTACTCGATGGACTCTAGCACAGATACGCAGTATTTT